This TCR beta chain was captured by sequencing in a study of PD-1 blockade in classical Hodgkin lymphoma. A remark on this clone: Its antigen is unknown.

All the patients suffered relapse after autologous stem cell transplantation, and brentuximab vedotin exposure differed. Sequencing was performed with immunoSEQ multiplex PCR; in TCRdb, only in-frame clones are kept and a portion is missing. The sample carries 14,000 to 15,000 clones, approximately 60% recorded once. J was trimmed by 3 bases and V by 6 bases; bases with no gene match: 5. The CDR3 sequence is 14 residues long. Germline values: CDR1 MNHEY, CDR2 SMNVEV (reference sequence). Study outcomes and limitations: Complete responders' baseline diversity resembled that of newly diagnosed patients. Individuals initiating nivolumab under 1 year after ASCT were excluded. Only CD4+ TCR diversity, not CD8+, had risen significantly by C4D1.

This chain links TRBV27 with TRBJ2-5; TRBD2 matches at 9 bases. The receptor was isolated from a human donor with classical Hodgkin lymphoma. This specimen consisted of peripheral blood mononuclear cells (PBMCs), obtained at baseline. The CDR3 DNA sequence: TGTGCCAGCAGACGGACTAGCGTAAAAGAGACCCAGTACTTC. It yields the protein CASRRTSVKETQYF.